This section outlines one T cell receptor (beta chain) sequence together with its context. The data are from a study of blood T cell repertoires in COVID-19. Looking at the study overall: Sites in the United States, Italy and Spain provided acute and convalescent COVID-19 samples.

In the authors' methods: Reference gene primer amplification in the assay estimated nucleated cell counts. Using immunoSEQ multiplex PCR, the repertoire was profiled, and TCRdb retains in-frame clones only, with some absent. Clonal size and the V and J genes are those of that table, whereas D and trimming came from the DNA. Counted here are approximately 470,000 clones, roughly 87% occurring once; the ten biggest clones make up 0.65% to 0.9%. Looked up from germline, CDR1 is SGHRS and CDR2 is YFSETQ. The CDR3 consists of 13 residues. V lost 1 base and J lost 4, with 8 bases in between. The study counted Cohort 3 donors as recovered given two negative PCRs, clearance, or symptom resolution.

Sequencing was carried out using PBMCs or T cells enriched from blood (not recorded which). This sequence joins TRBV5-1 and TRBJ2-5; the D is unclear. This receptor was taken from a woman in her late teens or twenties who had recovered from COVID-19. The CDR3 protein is CASSLSSGETQYF. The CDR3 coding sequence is TGCGCCAGCAGCTTGAGTTCGGGAGAGACCCAGTACTTC.